This T cell receptor beta chain came from a study of blood T cell repertoires in COVID-19. Profiling relied on immunoSEQ multiplex PCR, and the TCRdb table lists in-frame clones only, not all of them. The top ten clones hold about 2.2% of a sample with about 100,000 clones, roughly nine tenths of them seen once. The germline V gene encodes CDR1 SGDLS and CDR2 YYNGEE. This CDR3 has 15 amino acids. V dropped 4 bases and J dropped 2; count of bases not matched to a gene: 6. Sequencing used peripheral blood. This chain links TRBV9 with TRBJ1-1; 9 bases map to TRBD1. This receptor was identified in a man in his fifties with active COVID-19. In nucleotides, the CDR3 is TGTGCCAGCAGCTCCGAGGACAGGGGAAACACTGAAGCTTTCTTT. This codes for CASSSEDRGNTEAFF.